This T cell receptor beta chain appears in the sequencing data of a study of blood T cell repertoires in COVID-19. Across the whole study: Specimens from acute and convalescent COVID-19 originated in the United States, Italy and Spain. In each case, the material was cDNA or gDNA derived from T cells, B-cell-depleted T cells, or PBMCs.

Per the study methods: Amplification from reference gene primers served as the basis for estimated nucleated cell counts. The protocol was immunoSEQ multiplex PCR, while the TCRdb copy is restricted to in-frame clones and leaves out a portion. V, J and clone size are those of that table, while D and trimming were read from the DNA. The data show roughly 120,000 clones, with about three quarters seen just once and roughly 6.2% held by the top ten. This TCR came from a man between 65 and 85 years old with acute or convalescent COVID-19. Sequenced material: peripheral blood.

The CDR3 bases are TGCGCCAGCAGCTTACTAGCGGGAGAGAATGAGCAGTTCTTC. Its translation: CASSLLAGENEQFF. The chain has TRBV5-1 and TRBJ2-1, with 11 bases that match TRBD2. From germline, CDR1 is SGHRS and CDR2 YFSETQ. The length of the CDR3 is 14 residues. Trimming cost V 2 bases and J 7 bases; bases outside gene matches: 2.